A single T cell receptor beta chain is shown here with its context. The target antigen is unknown. The germline gives CDR1 KGHSH, CDR2 LQKENI. V lost 3 bases, J lost 6 bases, and 14 bases lay in between. This CDR3 has 15 amino acids. The data derive from a study of cytomegalovirus exposure and HLA in healthy donors. Study in general: The 120 validation repertoires matched the roughly 700 first-cohort repertoires in platform, a later analysis reported. Broader study findings: According to the study, about 180 TCR beta chains were cytomegalovirus-associated. As confirmed in vitro, a few CMV-associated chains were specific for CMV antigens.

Libraries were prepared by immunoSEQ multiplex PCR; TCRdb keeps only in-frame clonotypes and omits some of them. The table includes tens of thousands of clones, around 94% detected once. The source material was PBMCs. The receptor was isolated from a man between 18 and 35 years old in good health and CMV-seropositive. The chain links TRBV18 to TRBJ2-2; D is unresolved. DNA of the CDR3: TGTGCCAGCTCACCTTCAGGCCCGGTGGCCGGGGAGCTGTTTTTT. Encoded protein: CASSPSGPVAGELFF. The full variable domain, with the rest looked up from reference TRBV18 and TRBJ2-2, is NAGVMQNPRHLVRRRGQEARLRCSPMKGHSHVYWYRQLPEEGLKFMVYLQKENIIDESGMPKERFSAEFPKEGPSILRIQQVVRGDSAAYFCASSPSGPVAGELFFGEGSRLTVL.